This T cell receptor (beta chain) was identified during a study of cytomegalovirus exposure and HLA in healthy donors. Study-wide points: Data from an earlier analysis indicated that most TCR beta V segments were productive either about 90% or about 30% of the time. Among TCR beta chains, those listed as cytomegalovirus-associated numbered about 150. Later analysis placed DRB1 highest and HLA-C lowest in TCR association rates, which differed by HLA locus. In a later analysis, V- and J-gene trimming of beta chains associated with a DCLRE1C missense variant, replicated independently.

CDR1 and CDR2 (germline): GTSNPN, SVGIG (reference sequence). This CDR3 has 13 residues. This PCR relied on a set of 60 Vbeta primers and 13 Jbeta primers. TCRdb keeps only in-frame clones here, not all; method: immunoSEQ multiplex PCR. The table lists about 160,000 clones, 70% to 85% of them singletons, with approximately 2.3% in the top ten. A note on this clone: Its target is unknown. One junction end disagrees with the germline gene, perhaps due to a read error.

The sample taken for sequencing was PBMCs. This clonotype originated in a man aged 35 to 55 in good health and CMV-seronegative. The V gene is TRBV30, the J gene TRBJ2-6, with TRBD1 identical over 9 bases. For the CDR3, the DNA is TGTGCCGGACAGGGGAAGGGGGCCAACGGCCTGACTTTC. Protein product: CAGQGKGANGLTF.